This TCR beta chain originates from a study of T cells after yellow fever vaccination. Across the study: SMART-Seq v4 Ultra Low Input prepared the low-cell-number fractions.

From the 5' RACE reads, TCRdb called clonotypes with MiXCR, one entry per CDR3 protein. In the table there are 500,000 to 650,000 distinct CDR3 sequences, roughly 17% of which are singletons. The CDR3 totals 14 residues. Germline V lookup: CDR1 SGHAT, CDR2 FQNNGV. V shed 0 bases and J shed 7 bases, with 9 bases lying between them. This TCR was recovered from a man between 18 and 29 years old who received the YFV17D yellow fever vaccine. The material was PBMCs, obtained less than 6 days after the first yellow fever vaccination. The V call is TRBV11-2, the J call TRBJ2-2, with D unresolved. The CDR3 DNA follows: TGTGCCAGCAGCTTAGATTGGCCTGGCGGGGAGCTGTTTTTT. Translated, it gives CASSLDWPGGELFF.